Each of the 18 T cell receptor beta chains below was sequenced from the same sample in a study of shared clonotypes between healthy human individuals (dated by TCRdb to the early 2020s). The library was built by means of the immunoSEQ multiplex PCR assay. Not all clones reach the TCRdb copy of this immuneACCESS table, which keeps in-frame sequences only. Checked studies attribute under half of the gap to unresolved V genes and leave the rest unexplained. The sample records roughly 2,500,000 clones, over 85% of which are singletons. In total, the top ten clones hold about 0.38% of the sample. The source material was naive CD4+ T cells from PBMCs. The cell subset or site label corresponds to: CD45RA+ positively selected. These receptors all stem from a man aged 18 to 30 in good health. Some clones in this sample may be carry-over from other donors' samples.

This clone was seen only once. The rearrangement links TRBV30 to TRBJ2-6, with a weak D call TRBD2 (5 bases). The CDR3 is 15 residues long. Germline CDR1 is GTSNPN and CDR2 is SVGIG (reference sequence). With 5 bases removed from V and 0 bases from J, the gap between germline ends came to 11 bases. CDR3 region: CAWGNSASGANVLTF. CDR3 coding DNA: TGTGCCTGGGGAAATAGCGCCTCTGGGGCCAACGTCCTGACTTTC.

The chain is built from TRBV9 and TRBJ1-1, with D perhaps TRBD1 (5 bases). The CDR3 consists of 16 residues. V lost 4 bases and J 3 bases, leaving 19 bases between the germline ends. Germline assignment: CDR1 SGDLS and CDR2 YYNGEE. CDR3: CASSSEAGIGYTEAFF. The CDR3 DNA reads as TGTGCCAGCAGCTCAGAGGCAGGGATAGGGTACACTGAAGCTTTCTTT. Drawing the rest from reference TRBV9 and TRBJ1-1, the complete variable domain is DSGVTQTPKHLITATGQRVTLRCSPRSGDLSVYWYQQSLDQGLQFLIQYYNGEERAKGNILERFSAQQFPDLHSELNLSSLELGDSALYFCASSSEAGIGYTEAFFGQGTRLTVV.

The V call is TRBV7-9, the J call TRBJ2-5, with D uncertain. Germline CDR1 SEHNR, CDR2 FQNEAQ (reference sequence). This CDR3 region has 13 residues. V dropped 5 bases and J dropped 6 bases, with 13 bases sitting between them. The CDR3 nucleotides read TGTGCCAGCAGCGATATAGGGTGGAAGACCCAGTACTTC. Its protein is CASSDIGWKTQYF.

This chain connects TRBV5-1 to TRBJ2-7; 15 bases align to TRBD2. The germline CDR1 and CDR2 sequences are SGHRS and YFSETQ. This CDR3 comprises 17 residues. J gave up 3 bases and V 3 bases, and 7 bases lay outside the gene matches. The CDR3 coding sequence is TGCGCCAGCAGCTGGCAGGGACTAGCGGGAGGACACTACGAGCAGTACTTC. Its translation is CASSWQGLAGGHYEQYF.

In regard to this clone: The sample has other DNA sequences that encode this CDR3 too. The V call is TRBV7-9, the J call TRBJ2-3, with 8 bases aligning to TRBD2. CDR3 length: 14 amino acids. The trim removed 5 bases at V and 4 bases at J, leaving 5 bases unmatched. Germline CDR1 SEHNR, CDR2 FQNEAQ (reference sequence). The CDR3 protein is CASSPGLAADTQYF. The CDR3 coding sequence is TGTGCCAGCAGCCCAGGACTAGCCGCAGATACGCAGTATTTT.

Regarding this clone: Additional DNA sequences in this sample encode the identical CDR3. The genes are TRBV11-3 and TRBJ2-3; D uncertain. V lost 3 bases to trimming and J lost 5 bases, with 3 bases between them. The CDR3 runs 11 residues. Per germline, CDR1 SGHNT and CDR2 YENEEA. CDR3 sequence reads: CASSFGDTQYF. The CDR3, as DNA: TGTGCCAGCAGCTTTGGAGATACGCAGTATTTT. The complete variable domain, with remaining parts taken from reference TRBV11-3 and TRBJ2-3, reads EAGVVQSPRYKIIEKKQPVAFWCNPISGHNTLYWYLQNLGQGPELLIRYENEEAVDDSQLPKDRFSAERLKGVDSTLKIQPAELGDSAVYLCASSFGDTQYFGPGTRLTVL.

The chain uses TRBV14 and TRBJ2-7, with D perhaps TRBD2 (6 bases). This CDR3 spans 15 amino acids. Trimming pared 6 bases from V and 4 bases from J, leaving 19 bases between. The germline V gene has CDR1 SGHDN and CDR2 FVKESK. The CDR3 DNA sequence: TGTGCCAGCAGTGAGTTTTTGGGAGGTTGGTACGAGCAGTACTTC. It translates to CASSEFLGGWYEQYF.

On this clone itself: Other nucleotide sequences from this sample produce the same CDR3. The CDR3, as DNA: TGTGCCAGCAGTTACTGGGGGGGGGAGACCCAGTACTTC. Translation gives CASSYWGGETQYF. The chain is built from TRBV6-6 and TRBJ2-5; 7 nucleotides line up with TRBD2. CDR1 and CDR2 (germline): MNHNY, SVGAGI (reference sequence). The CDR3 sequence is 13 residues long. V was clipped by 1 base and J by 5 bases; unmatched bases: 1.

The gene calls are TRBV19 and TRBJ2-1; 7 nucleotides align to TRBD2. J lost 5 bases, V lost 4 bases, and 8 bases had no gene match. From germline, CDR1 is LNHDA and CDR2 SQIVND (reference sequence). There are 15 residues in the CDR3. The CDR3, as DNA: TGTGCCAGTAGTAGGCAGCGGGGTGAGAACAATGAGCAGTTCTTC. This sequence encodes CASSRQRGENNEQFF.

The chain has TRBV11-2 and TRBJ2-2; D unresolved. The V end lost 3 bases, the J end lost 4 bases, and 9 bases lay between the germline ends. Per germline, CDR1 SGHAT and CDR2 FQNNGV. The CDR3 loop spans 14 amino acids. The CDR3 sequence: CASSFPLATGELFF. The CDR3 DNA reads TGTGCCAGCAGCTTCCCCCTGGCCACCGGGGAGCTGTTTTTT.

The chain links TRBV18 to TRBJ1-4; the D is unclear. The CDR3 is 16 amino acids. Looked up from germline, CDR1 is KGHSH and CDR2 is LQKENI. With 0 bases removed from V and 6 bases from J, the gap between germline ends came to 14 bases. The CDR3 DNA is TGTGCCAGCTCACCACCACAAGGTGAACCCCATGAAAAACTGTTTTTT. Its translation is CASSPPQGEPHEKLFF.

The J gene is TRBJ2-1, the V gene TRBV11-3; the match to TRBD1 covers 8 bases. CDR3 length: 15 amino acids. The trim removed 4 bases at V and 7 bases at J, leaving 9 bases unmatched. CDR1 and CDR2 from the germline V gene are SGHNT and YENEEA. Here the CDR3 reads CASSSDRVNRNEQFF. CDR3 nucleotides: TGTGCCAGCAGCTCGGACAGGGTAAATAGGAATGAGCAGTTCTTC. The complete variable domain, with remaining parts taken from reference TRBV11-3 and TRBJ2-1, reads EAGVVQSPRYKIIEKKQPVAFWCNPISGHNTLYWYLQNLGQGPELLIRYENEEAVDDSQLPKDRFSAERLKGVDSTLKIQPAELGDSAVYLCASSSDRVNRNEQFFGPGTRLTVL.

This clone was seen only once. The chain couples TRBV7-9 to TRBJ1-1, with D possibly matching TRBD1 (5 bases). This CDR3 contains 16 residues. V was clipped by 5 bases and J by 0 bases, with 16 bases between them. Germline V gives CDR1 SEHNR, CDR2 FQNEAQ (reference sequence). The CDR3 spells CASSVLAGPMNTEAFF. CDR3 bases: TGTGCCAGCAGCGTACTCGCAGGGCCCATGAACACTGAAGCTTTCTTT.

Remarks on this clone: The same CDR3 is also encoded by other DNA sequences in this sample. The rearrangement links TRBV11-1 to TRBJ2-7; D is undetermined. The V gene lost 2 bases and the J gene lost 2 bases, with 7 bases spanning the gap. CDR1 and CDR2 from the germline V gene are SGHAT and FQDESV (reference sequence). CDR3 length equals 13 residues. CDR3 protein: CASSLTGTYEQYF. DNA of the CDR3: TGTGCCAGCAGCTTAACGGGTACCTACGAGCAGTACTTC.

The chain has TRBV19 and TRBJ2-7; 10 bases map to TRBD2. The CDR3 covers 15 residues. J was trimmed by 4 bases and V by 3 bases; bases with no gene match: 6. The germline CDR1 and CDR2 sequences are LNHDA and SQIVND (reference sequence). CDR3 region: CASSIHGLAAYEQYF. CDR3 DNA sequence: TGTGCCAGTAGTATCCACGGACTAGCGGCTTACGAGCAGTACTTC. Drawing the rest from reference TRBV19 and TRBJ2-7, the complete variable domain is DGGITQSPKYLFRKEGQNVTLSCEQNLNHDAMYWYRQDPGQGLRLIYYSQIVNDFQKGDIAEGYSVSREKKESFPLTVTSAQKNPTAFYLCASSIHGLAAYEQYFGPGTRLTVT.

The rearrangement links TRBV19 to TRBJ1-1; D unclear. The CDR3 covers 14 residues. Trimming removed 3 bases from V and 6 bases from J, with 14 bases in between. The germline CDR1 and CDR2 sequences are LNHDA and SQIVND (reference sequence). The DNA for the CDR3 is TGTGCCAGTAGTATTATAGGCGGGAGGTCTGAAGCTTTCTTT. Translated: CASSIIGGRSEAFF.

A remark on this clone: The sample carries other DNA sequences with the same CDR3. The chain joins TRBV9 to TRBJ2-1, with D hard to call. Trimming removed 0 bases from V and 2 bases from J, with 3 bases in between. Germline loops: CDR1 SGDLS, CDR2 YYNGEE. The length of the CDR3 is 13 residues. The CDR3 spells CASSVATYNEQFF. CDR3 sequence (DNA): TGTGCCAGCAGCGTAGCTACCTACAATGAGCAGTTCTTC.

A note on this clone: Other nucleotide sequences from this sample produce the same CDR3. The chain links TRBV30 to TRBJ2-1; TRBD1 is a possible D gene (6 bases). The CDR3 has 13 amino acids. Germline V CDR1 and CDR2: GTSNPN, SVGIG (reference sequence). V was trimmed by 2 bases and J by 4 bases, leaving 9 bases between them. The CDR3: CAWSPGQYNEQFF. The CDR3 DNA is TGTGCCTGGAGTCCGGGACAATACAATGAGCAGTTCTTC.